This is a list of T cell receptor beta chains from one sample in a study of T cell responses to AZD1222 COVID-19 vaccine. Measured with immunoSEQ multiplex PCR; TCRdb has only the in-frame clones, and not every one. In the table there are roughly 190,000 clones, roughly 92% of which are singletons. This sample comprised peripheral blood, obtained 28 days after the second dose of the MenACWY control vaccine. The source of these receptors is an adult who received the MenACWY meningococcal vaccine as a control. Both conserved end residues are part of each CDR3. Each record gives: CDR3 protein, CDR3 DNA, clone size, D gene, J gene, V gene. D genes are given only for firm matches. Clone size is given for some rows only: seen once, a few or many times, or a class if the clone is expanded.

CASAASGTHNTGELFF TGTGCCAGCGCGGCTAGCGGGACCCATAACACCGGGGAGCTGTTTTTT . TRBD2 TRBJ2-2 TRBV11-3
CAWSVGNIQYF TGTGCCTGGAGTGTAGGAAACATTCAGTACTTC . . TRBJ2-4 TRBV30
CASSLGPKNTGELFF TGTGCCAGCAGTTTGGGACCAAAGAACACCGGGGAGCTGTTTTTT . . TRBJ2-2 TRBV28
CASSITLGGREQYF TGTGCCAGCAGCATAACCCTAGGGGGAAGGGAGCAGTACTTC . . TRBJ2-7 TRBV5-4
CASSFGGTNTEAFF TGTGCCAGCAGTTTTGGGGGCACGAACACTGAAGCTTTCTTT . . TRBJ1-1 TRBV6-2/TRBV6-3
CATSRDRDRDEDTQYF TGTGCCACCAGCAGGGACCGGGACAGGGACGAAGATACGCAGTATTTT . TRBD1 TRBJ2-3 TRBV15
CATSPGQSFSGNTIYF TGTGCCACCTCCCCGGGGCAGAGTTTCTCTGGAAACACCATATATTTT . . TRBJ1-3 TRBV15
CASSPRKGTLQYNEQFF TGTGCCAGCAGCCCCCGAAAAGGGACTCTACAATACAATGAGCAGTTCTTC . . TRBJ2-1 TRBV5-8
CASSIIAGDEQYF TGTGCCAGTAGTATCATAGCGGGAGACGAGCAGTACTTC . TRBD2 TRBJ2-7 TRBV19
CASSSLGGAPQPQHF TGTGCCAGTAGTAGTCTCGGGGGGGCACCACAGCCCCAGCATTTT . . TRBJ1-5 TRBV19
CASSFAAGATFQQYF TGTGCCAGCAGTTTCGCCGCAGGGGCGACCTTCCAGCAGTACTTC . . TRBJ2-7 TRBV27
CASSLFRTSGDYEQYF TGTGCCAGCAGCTTATTCCGGACTAGCGGGGACTACGAGCAGTACTTC . TRBD2 TRBJ2-7 TRBV7-9
CASSLSRGETGELFF TGTGCCAGCAGCTTAAGTCGGGGGGAAACCGGGGAGCTGTTTTTT once TRBD2 TRBJ2-2 TRBV11-2
CASSESGQGTYNEQFF TGCGCCAGCAGTGAGTCGGGACAGGGAACCTACAATGAGCAGTTCTTC . TRBD1 TRBJ2-1 TRBV10-1
CASTPVEGRADTQYF TGTGCCAGCACCCCCGTGGAGGGCCGGGCAGATACGCAGTATTTT once . TRBJ2-3 TRBV9
CASSLGRNYGYTF TGTGCCAGCAGTTTAGGACGGAACTATGGCTACACCTTC . . TRBJ1-2 TRBV28
CASSSGGDRDLTDTQYF TGCGCCAGCAGCTCTGGGGGGGACAGGGACCTCACAGATACGCAGTATTTT . TRBD1 TRBJ2-3 TRBV5-1
CASSYPGTVNYGYTF TGTGCCAGCAGTTACCCAGGGACGGTCAACTATGGCTACACCTTC once . TRBJ1-2 TRBV6-2/TRBV6-3
CASSALAGSTYNEQFF TGTGCCAGCAGCGCACTAGCGGGCTCCACCTACAATGAGCAGTTCTTC once TRBD2 TRBJ2-1 TRBV9
CASSQAGRNTEAFF TGTGCCAGCAGCCAGGCGGGAAGGAACACTGAAGCTTTCTTT . . TRBJ1-1 TRBV11-3
CASSPPRTGYTEAFF TGTGCCAGCAGTCCGCCCCGGACAGGGTACACTGAAGCTTTCTTT . TRBD1 TRBJ1-1 TRBV27
CASSSGVGSALHF TGTGCCAGCAGCTCAGGTGTGGGTTCGGCCCTCCACTTT . . TRBJ1-6 TRBV7-2
CASSNWKVAFF TGTGCCAGCAGCAATTGGAAAGTAGCTTTCTTT once . TRBJ1-1 TRBV21-1
CASSQERGTRRNTIYF TGTGCCAGCAGCCAAGAAAGGGGGACACGTAGAAACACCATATATTTT . . TRBJ1-3 TRBV14
CASSPTPAGGLSYEQYF TGTGCCAGCAGCCCGACCCCCGCGGGAGGCCTCTCCTACGAGCAGTACTTC . TRBD2 TRBJ2-7 TRBV7-8
CASSLDRGGGAFF TGTGCCAGCAGCTTAGACAGGGGCGGTGGAGCTTTCTTT . TRBD1 TRBJ1-1 TRBV7-6
CASGGRAGTGELFF TGTGCCAGCGGAGGAAGGGCGGGGACCGGGGAGCTGTTTTTT once . TRBJ2-2 TRBV6-6
CASRLGVTYEQYF TGTGCCAGCAGGCTCGGGGTTACCTACGAGCAGTACTTC . . TRBJ2-7 TRBV28
CASLGTGELFF TGTGCCAGTTTGGGGACCGGGGAGCTGTTTTTT . . TRBJ2-2 TRBV2
CATSSKTGGWPPLHF TGTGCCACCAGTTCGAAGACAGGGGGTTGGCCACCCCTCCACTTT . TRBD1 TRBJ1-6 TRBV24-1
CASSLGGDTGELFF TGTGCCAGCAGCTTAGGAGGGGACACCGGGGAGCTGTTTTTT . . TRBJ2-2 TRBV11-3
CASSPGQFNTQYF TGTGCCAGCAGCCCGGGCCAGTTTAATACGCAGTATTTT . . TRBJ2-3 TRBV28
CASSPEQGLYNSPLHF TGTGCCAGCAGCCCGGAACAGGGACTCTATAATTCACCCCTCCACTTT . . TRBJ1-6 TRBV9
CASSLGAGAPDTQYF TGTGCCAGCAGCTTAGGGGCGGGGGCCCCAGATACGCAGTATTTT . . TRBJ2-3 TRBV13
CATTSGKDNEQFF TGTGCCACGACTAGCGGGAAAGACAATGAGCAGTTCTTC . TRBD2 TRBJ2-1 TRBV10-3
CASSQDRRTEAFF TGTGCCAGCAGCCAAGATAGGAGGACTGAAGCTTTCTTT . . TRBJ1-1 TRBV4-2
CASSLRARGETQHF TGTGCCAGCAGTTTAAGGGCCAGGGGTGAGACCCAGCATTTT . . TRBJ1-5 TRBV27
CASSYHRGQTYEQYF TGCGCCAGCAGCTACCACAGGGGTCAAACCTACGAGCAGTACTTC . TRBD1 TRBJ2-7 TRBV4-3
CASSTSRPPTNEKLFF TGTGCCAGCAGTACTTCCCGCCCACCAACTAATGAAAAACTGTTTTTT . . TRBJ1-4 TRBV27
CASREQGDPGGVQYF TGTGCCAGCAGGGAACAGGGGGACCCAGGAGGAGTTCAGTACTTC . TRBD1 TRBJ2-4 TRBV2
CASSSAGEQYF TGTGCCAGCAGTTCGGCAGGCGAGCAGTACTTC once . TRBJ2-7 TRBV27
CASSPRILFQVGANVLTF TGTGCCAGCAGCCCCAGGATCCTGTTCCAGGTAGGGGCCAACGTCCTGACTTTC . . TRBJ2-6 TRBV9
CASSEQRSSYNEQFF TGTGCCAGCAGTGAACAGAGAAGCTCCTACAATGAGCAGTTCTTC . . TRBJ2-1 TRBV2
CAWDRGGARQYF TGTGCCTGGGACCGGGGGGGGGCAAGGCAGTACTTC . TRBD2 TRBJ2-7 TRBV30
CASSVGDLPNEKLFF TGTGCCAGCAGCGTAGGGGACCTACCTAATGAAAAACTGTTTTTT . . TRBJ1-4 TRBV9
CASGGTVANYGYTF TGTGCCAGCGGTGGGACGGTAGCTAACTATGGCTACACCTTC . . TRBJ1-2 TRBV2
CASSRDPGRSGELFF TGTGCTAGCAGCCGGGACCCCGGGAGGTCCGGGGAGCTGTTTTTT . TRBD2 TRBJ2-2 TRBV7-7
CASSSGTVPEAFF TGTGCCAGCAGTTCTGGGACAGTCCCTGAAGCTTTCTTT . TRBD1 TRBJ1-1 TRBV28
CASSLDWAAPYNEQFF TGTGCCAGCAGCTTAGATTGGGCGGCACCGTACAATGAGCAGTTCTTC . . TRBJ2-1 TRBV11-3
CASSRKGARDEKLFF TGTGCCAGCAGCCGCAAGGGGGCGAGGGATGAAAAACTGTTTTTT once TRBD1 TRBJ1-4 TRBV3-1/TRBV3-2
CATGPSNGNQPQHF TGTGCCACCGGACCGAGCAATGGCAATCAGCCCCAGCATTTT . . TRBJ1-5 TRBV10-3
CASKGGDNYGYTF TGTGCCAGCAAGGGCGGCGATAACTATGGCTACACCTTC . . TRBJ1-2 TRBV6-5
CASSQSPLAVGGEQYF TGTGCCAGCAGCCAGAGCCCTCTAGCGGTCGGAGGGGAGCAGTACTTC . TRBD2 TRBJ2-7 TRBV5-4
CATSDLAGYTF TGTGCCACCAGTGATTTGGCAGGATATACCTTC . . TRBJ1-2 TRBV24-1
CASRSQIRYEQYF TGTGCCAGCAGGTCACAGATTCGCTACGAGCAGTACTTC . . TRBJ2-7 TRBV6-5